These 30 T cell receptor beta chains were all obtained from the same sample, sequenced in a study of T cell changes during pregnancy in multiple sclerosis. Clones were read by immunoSEQ multiplex PCR, and TCRdb kept only the in-frame ones, dropping some. In the table there are 90,000 to 130,000 clones, around 90% of which are singletons. Specimen: peripheral blood, collected in the third trimester of pregnancy. Every receptor here comes from a female donor with multiple sclerosis, enrolled in a pregnancy study.

The rearrangement uses TRBV6-1 and TRBJ2-7, with D perhaps TRBD1 (6 bases). Trimming cost V 3 bases and J 1 base, with 19 bases left between them. Germline assignment: CDR1 MNHNS and CDR2 SASEGT. CDR3 size: 17 residues. In DNA form, the CDR3 reads TGTGCCAGCAGTGAGGCAGGGGTGCTTGACCCATCCTACGAGCAGTACTTC. Its translation: CASSEAGVLDPSYEQYF.

The V call is TRBV2, the J call TRBJ2-1; the D gene is possibly TRBD1 (6 bases). The CDR3 length is 14 residues. The V and J ends lost 1 base and 6 bases respectively, with 10 bases between them. CDR1 is SNHLY and CDR2 is FYNNEI in the germline V gene. The DNA of the CDR3 is TGTGCCAGCAGTGAAGTTACGACAGGCAATGAGCAGTTCTTC. It codes for CASSEVTTGNEQFF.

In DNA form, the CDR3 reads TGCGCCAGCAGCTCCACAGGGACCTACGAGCAGTACTTC. Protein product: CASSSTGTYEQYF. V gene TRBV5-1 combines with J gene TRBJ2-7, with D maybe TRBD1 (6 bases). Germline lookup yields CDR1 SGHRS and CDR2 YFSETQ. The CDR3 totals 13 residues. V dropped 3 bases and J dropped 2 bases, with 9 bases sitting between them.

This clone was counted a single time. The chain combines TRBV30 with TRBJ2-6; a possible D gene is TRBD2 (5 bases). Trimming shortened V by 0 bases and J by 1 base, and 7 bases separated the two germline ends. This CDR3 region has 15 residues. CDR1 is GTSNPN, CDR2 SVGIG, per germline (reference sequence). CDR3 amino acids: CAWSVRRSGANVLTF. In nucleotides, the CDR3 is TGTGCCTGGAGTGTTCGGAGGTCTGGGGCCAACGTCCTGACTTTC.

This clone was observed a single time. The rearrangement links TRBV25-1 to TRBJ2-1, with D perhaps matching TRBD1 (6 bases). There are 16 residues in the CDR3. With 6 bases removed from V and 0 bases from J, the gap between germline ends came to 15 bases. CDR1 and CDR2 from the germline V gene are MGHDK and SYGVNS. The CDR3 loop reads CASSPGTTSSYNEQFF. The DNA of the CDR3 is TGTGCCAGCAGCCCCGGGACAACCAGCTCCTACAATGAGCAGTTCTTC.

The rearrangement joins TRBV4-2 to TRBJ2-3; 9 bases line up with TRBD2. Unmatched junction bases numbered 21, after V lost 0 bases and J lost 2 bases. The CDR3 loop spans 22 amino acids. Per the germline V gene, CDR1 is LGHNA and CDR2 is YNFKEQ. This chain's CDR3 is CASSQDLPEPSGVPEDTDTQYF. In DNA, the CDR3 is TGTGCCAGCAGCCAAGATCTTCCTGAGCCTAGCGGGGTTCCAGAGGACACAGATACGCAGTATTTT.

The chain uses TRBV5-1 and TRBJ1-2; 10 nucleotides line up with TRBD1. The junction had 7 bases not matched to a gene; V was cut back by 4 bases and J by 4 bases. The CDR3 has 15 amino acids. Germline V gives CDR1 SGHRS, CDR2 YFSETQ. In nucleotides, the CDR3 is TGCGCCAGCAGCCTCTTGACAGGGGGCAGCTATGGCTACACCTTC. Protein: CASSLLTGGSYGYTF. The entire variable domain, with the rest obtained from reference TRBV5-1 and TRBJ1-2, is as follows: KAGVTQTPRYLIKTRGQQVTLSCSPISGHRSVSWYQQTPGQGLQFLFEYFSETQRNKGNFPGRFSGRQFSNSRSEMNVSTLELGDSALYLCASSLLTGGSYGYTFGSGTRLTVV.

J is TRBJ2-1 and V is TRBV2; the match to TRBD1 covers 9 bases. CDR1 is SNHLY, CDR2 FYNNEI, per germline. This CDR3 spans 17 amino acids. Trimming at V came to 9 bases and at J to 7 bases, leaving 19 bases not matched to a gene. The CDR3, as DNA: TGTGCCAGTAGGTTTTCACACGGGACAGGGAGGGTGAATGAGCAGTTCTTC. It specifies CASRFSHGTGRVNEQFF. The variable domain in full, with the rest retrieved from reference TRBV2 and TRBJ2-1, is EPEVTQTPSHQVTQMGQEVILRCVPISNHLYFYWYRQILGQKVEFLVSFYNNEISEKSEIFDDQFSVERPDGSNFTLKIRSTKLEDSAMYFCASRFSHGTGRVNEQFFGPGTRLTVL.

The chain recombines TRBV6-6 with TRBJ1-2, with 7 bases lining up with TRBD1. This CDR3 is 14 amino acids long. V lost 2 bases, J lost 6 bases, and 6 bases stayed unmatched. The germline gives CDR1 MNHNY, CDR2 SVGAGI (reference sequence). The CDR3 nucleotides read TGTGCCAGCAGTTACGAGGGGGCAGGGCATGGCTACACCTTC. Amino acids: CASSYEGAGHGYTF.

The sample holds one count of this clone. The chain joins TRBV7-9 to TRBJ2-1; 16 bases line up with TRBD2. CDR1 and CDR2 from the germline V gene are SEHNR and FQNEAQ (reference sequence). Trimming removed 5 bases from V and 9 bases from J; junction bases left unmatched: 4. This CDR3 comprises 15 residues. The DNA for the CDR3 is TGTGCCAGCAGCCAGGGACTAGCGGGGGGGGGTGAGCAGTTCTTC. Amino acids: CASSQGLAGGGEQFF.

The chain employs TRBV5-6 and TRBJ2-3; possible D gene TRBD1, 5 bases. CDR3 length: 14 residues. The germline gives CDR1 SGHDT, CDR2 YYEEEE. Trimming cost V 1 base and J 6 bases, with 12 bases left between them. Here the CDR3 reads CASSLPTGVDTQYF. DNA of the CDR3: TGTGCCAGCAGCTTGCCCACAGGAGTCGATACGCAGTATTTT.

CDR3 residues: CASSPAGTSSQETQYF. CDR3 nucleotides: TGTGCCAGCAGCCCCGCCGGGACATCGAGTCAGGAGACCCAGTACTTC. The chain carries TRBV7-8 and TRBJ2-5; D perhaps matches TRBD1 (6 bases). CDR3 size: 16 residues. CDR1 and CDR2 (germline): SGHVS, FQNEAQ. The V end lost 5 bases, the J end lost 5 bases, and 21 bases lay between the germline ends.

The chain is built from TRBV6-5 and TRBJ2-1; D is unresolved. V lost 5 bases and J lost 0, with 2 bases in between. This CDR3 is built from 12 residues. Germline loops: CDR1 MNHEY, CDR2 SVGAGI. The CDR3 nucleotides read TGTGCCAGCAGTCGCTCCTACAATGAGCAGTTCTTC. Protein: CASSRSYNEQFF.

The chain joins TRBV2 to TRBJ1-5; no reliable D call. The CDR3 contains 13 residues. V lost 5 bases, J lost 4 bases, and 9 bases lay in between. Germline CDR1 reads SNHLY; CDR2 reads FYNNEI. The CDR3 spells CASSHDGNQPQHF. The CDR3, as DNA: TGTGCCAGCAGTCACGACGGGAATCAGCCCCAGCATTTT.

The chain links TRBV7-9 to TRBJ1-2; unclear D gene. Germline values: CDR1 SEHNR, CDR2 FQNEAQ (reference sequence). V was pared by 1 base and J by 5 bases, with 8 bases between. This CDR3 region has 13 residues. The CDR3 spells CASSLVTPYGYTF. The CDR3 DNA sequence: TGTGCCAGCAGCTTAGTCACACCATATGGCTACACCTTC.

This sequence joins TRBV7-9 and TRBJ2-7; TRBD2 matches at 11 bases. Trimming at V came to 5 bases and at J to 3 bases, leaving 6 bases not matched to a gene. CDR1 SEHNR and CDR2 FQNEAQ come from the germline V gene (reference sequence). The CDR3 sequence is 15 residues long. The CDR3 spells CASSNLSGGDYEQYF. CDR3 nucleotide sequence: TGTGCCAGCAGCAATCTTAGCGGGGGGGACTACGAGCAGTACTTC.

The V and J genes are TRBV30 and TRBJ1-5; the match to TRBD1 covers 9 bases. Per the germline V gene, CDR1 is GTSNPN and CDR2 is SVGIG (reference sequence). This CDR3 has 17 residues. Trimming removed 3 bases from V and 1 base from J; junction bases left unmatched: 10. CDR3 residues: CAWSPIQGAFSNQPQHF. CDR3 nucleotides: TGTGCCTGGAGCCCGATACAGGGGGCCTTCAGCAATCAGCCCCAGCATTTT.

This clone was counted once. The rearrangement uses TRBV18 and TRBJ2-3; tentatively, D is TRBD2 (6 bases). Germline values: CDR1 KGHSH, CDR2 LQKENI. Trimming pared 1 base from V and 2 bases from J, leaving 13 bases between. The CDR3 runs to 16 residues. CDR3 in DNA: TGTGCCAGCTCACCACAGAAGCGGACTAACACAGATACGCAGTATTTT. Protein product: CASSPQKRTNTDTQYF. The whole variable domain, filled in from reference TRBV18 and TRBJ2-3, reads NAGVMQNPRHLVRRRGQEARLRCSPMKGHSHVYWYRQLPEEGLKFMVYLQKENIIDESGMPKERFSAEFPKEGPSILRIQQVVRGDSAAYFCASSPQKRTNTDTQYFGPGTRLTVL.

This clone was seen once. The V call is TRBV9, the J call TRBJ2-4; the D gene is possibly TRBD2 (6 bases). Per the germline V gene, CDR1 is SGDLS and CDR2 is YYNGEE. Trimming left V 4 bases short and J 8 bases short, with 13 bases between. The CDR3 is 13 residues long. The CDR3 sequence: CASSPSGEDIQYF. The CDR3 nucleotides are TGTGCCAGCAGCCCCTCGGGGGAGGACATTCAGTACTTC.

The CDR3 bases are TGTGCCAGCAGCCCACCGACAGGGACCCGAAACACCATATATTTT. Its protein product is CASSPPTGTRNTIYF. The V gene is TRBV11-2, the J gene TRBJ1-3, with 7 bases lining up with TRBD1. Trimming at V came to 5 bases and at J to 5 bases, leaving 9 bases not matched to a gene. This CDR3 is built from 15 residues. Germline CDR1 is SGHAT and CDR2 is FQNNGV.

The chain combines TRBV19 with TRBJ2-7; 9 bases map to TRBD1. Germline lookup yields CDR1 LNHDA and CDR2 SQIVND (reference sequence). The V segment lost 4 bases and the J segment 3 bases; nucleotides outside the gene matches: 4. This CDR3 comprises 14 residues. The chain's CDR3 is CASSKATGGYEQYF. The CDR3 DNA reads as TGTGCCAGTAGTAAGGCGACAGGGGGCTACGAGCAGTACTTC.

The V call is TRBV13, the J call TRBJ1-1; 10 bases match TRBD1. The CDR3 contains 16 residues. With 4 bases clipped from V and 3 bases from J, the junction kept 8 bases outside the gene matches. CDR1 PRHDT and CDR2 FYEKMQ come from the germline V gene (reference sequence). The CDR3 reads CASSSPGQGMYTEAFF. The CDR3 DNA reads as TGTGCCAGCAGCTCACCGGGACAGGGGATGTACACTGAAGCTTTCTTT.

This clone was observed a few times. V and J are TRBV2 and TRBJ2-7, with 9 bases lining up with TRBD2. CDR1 and CDR2 (germline): SNHLY, FYNNEI. Trimming cost V 2 bases and J 3 bases; bases outside gene matches: 11. The CDR3 has 17 amino acids. The CDR3 sequence: CASSEWGAGGGFYEQYF. The CDR3 bases are TGTGCCAGCAGTGAATGGGGGGCGGGAGGGGGATTCTACGAGCAGTACTTC.

The CDR3 is CAISDLTSAGANEQFF. Written as DNA, the CDR3 is TGTGCCATCAGTGATCTGACTAGCGCGGGGGCGAATGAGCAGTTCTTC. The chain combines TRBV10-3 with TRBJ2-1; 8 bases agree with TRBD2. Germline V lookup: CDR1 ENHRY, CDR2 SYGVKD. With V trimmed by 3 bases and J by 7 bases, 11 bases remained unmatched. The CDR3 is 16 residues long.

CDR3 nucleotide sequence: TGCGCCAGCAGCCACCCTGAGCCCCCGTCTCAGGGCAATGAGCAGTTCTTC. Amino acids: CASSHPEPPSQGNEQFF. The chain recombines TRBV4-1 with TRBJ2-1, with D possibly TRBD1 on 5 matching bases. The CDR3 totals 17 residues. Deletions cut 3 bases from V and 6 bases from J, with 21 bases between. Germline CDR1 reads MGHRA; CDR2 reads YSYEKL.

This chain connects TRBV9 to TRBJ2-5, with D maybe TRBD1 (6 bases). Per the germline V gene, CDR1 is SGDLS and CDR2 is YYNGEE. The CDR3 totals 14 residues. Trimming removed 0 bases from V and 4 bases from J, with 10 bases in between. The CDR3 protein is CASSVGVGGETQYF. CDR3 sequence (DNA): TGTGCCAGCAGCGTAGGGGTAGGGGGAGAGACCCAGTACTTC.

V usage is TRBV28 and J usage is TRBJ1-5; 9 bases are a match to TRBD1. The CDR3 has 15 residues. Germline-derived CDR1 and CDR2 are MDHEN and SYDVKM. J gave up 6 bases and V 5 bases, and 8 bases lay outside the gene matches. The CDR3 DNA sequence: TGTGCCAGCAGTGTTGACAGGGGGATAAGTCAGCCCCAGCATTTT. It codes for CASSVDRGISQPQHF.

V and J are TRBV2 and TRBJ1-1, with 11 bases lining up with TRBD1. Germline V gene lookup returns CDR1 SNHLY and CDR2 FYNNEI. V shed 5 bases and J 1 base; nucleotides not matched to a gene: 6. The CDR3 is 16 residues long. Here the CDR3 reads CASSRGQGAGNTEAFF. DNA for the CDR3: TGTGCCAGCAGTCGAGGACAGGGGGCAGGGAACACTGAAGCTTTCTTT.

This clone appeared a few times. The CDR3: CASRSEIARNQPQHF. Here the CDR3 DNA reads TGTGCCAGCAGATCAGAAATCGCGCGGAATCAGCCCCAGCATTTT. The chain carries TRBV6-6 and TRBJ1-5; D gene ambiguous. Germline V gives CDR1 MNHNY, CDR2 SVGAGI (reference sequence). V lost 6 bases, J lost 4 bases, and 16 bases lay in between. There are 15 residues in the CDR3.

This chain links TRBV18 with TRBJ2-2; 9 bases line up with TRBD1. This CDR3 has 16 residues. The trim removed 4 bases at V and 7 bases at J, leaving 10 bases unmatched. From germline, CDR1 is KGHSH and CDR2 LQKENI. CDR3 residues: CASSRLTGQGDGELFF. The DNA for the CDR3 is TGTGCCAGCTCACGACTCACGGGACAGGGCGACGGGGAGCTGTTTTTT.